The 13 T cell receptor beta chains given below trace back to one sample, sequenced in a study of blood T cells in healthy people across ages. The second PCR ran about 6 to 12 cycles with a sample-barcoded 5' primer and J-beta primers. TCRdb itself ran the 5' RACE reads through MiXCR, one entry per CDR3 protein. Of around 790,000 distinct CDR3 sequences listed, approximately 48% are singletons. Sequences were obtained from blood. The receptors stem from a man aged 60 to 75 in good health.

This clonotype was observed a handful of times. V gene TRBV7-2 combines with J gene TRBJ2-1; D possibly corresponds to TRBD1 (5 bases). CDR1 and CDR2 (germline): SGHTA, FQGNSA. V was clipped by 1 base and J by 4 bases, with 11 bases between them. The CDR3 totals 15 residues. The CDR3 DNA follows: TGTGCCAGCAGCTTAGGCAGGGCCTTATACAATGAGCAGTTCTTC. Translated, it gives CASSLGRALYNEQFF. The entire variable domain, with the rest obtained from reference TRBV7-2 and TRBJ2-1, is as follows: GAGVSQSPSNKVTEKGKDVELRCDPISGHTALYWYRQSLGQGLEFLIYFQGNSAPDKSGLPSDRFSAERTGGSVSTLTIQRTQQEDSAVYLCASSLGRALYNEQFFGPGTRLTVL.

This chain joins TRBV20-1 and TRBJ1-5; a weak D match, TRBD1 (5 bases). With 5 bases removed from V and 11 bases from J, the gap between germline ends came to 19 bases. This CDR3 is 13 amino acids long. CDR1 DFQATT and CDR2 SNEGSKA come from the germline V gene (reference sequence). The chain's CDR3 is CSAQISGEPAQHF. The CDR3 coding sequence is TGCAGTGCTCAGATCTCGGGGGAACCAGCCCAGCATTTT.

In this sample, this clonotype turned up a few times. CDR3 sequence: CASSSTGKGARDTQYF. The CDR3 DNA reads TGTGCCAGCAGTTCGACAGGGAAGGGGGCACGAGATACGCAGTATTTT. V usage is TRBV28 and J usage is TRBJ2-3; 7 bases match TRBD1. Germline CDR1 is MDHEN and CDR2 is SYDVKM. This CDR3 contains 16 residues. V was clipped by 4 bases and J by 5 bases; unmatched bases: 12.

This clonotype has more than one count but fewer than ten. The chain recombines TRBV4-1 with TRBJ2-7; D might be TRBD1 or TRBD2, each matching 5 bases. The germline V gene encodes CDR1 MGHRA and CDR2 YSYEKL. This CDR3 comprises 14 residues. Trimming pared 2 bases from V and 4 bases from J, leaving 12 bases between. CDR3 region: CASSQTTEGYEQYF. The CDR3 nucleotides are TGCGCCAGCAGCCAAACGACAGAGGGTTACGAGCAGTACTTC.

This clonotype came up a few times. This sequence joins TRBV11-2 and TRBJ2-1; no definite D call. The V end lost 1 base, the J end lost 7 bases, and 11 bases lay between the germline ends. CDR1 is SGHAT and CDR2 is FQNNGV in the germline V gene. The CDR3 has 14 residues. The CDR3 is CASSLGLESNEQFF. CDR3 nucleotides: TGTGCCAGCAGCTTAGGATTGGAATCGAATGAGCAGTTCTTC.

Comment on this clonotype: At one end the junction does not follow the germline gene, possibly because of a read error. The chain uses TRBV12-5 and TRBJ1-5; D is unresolved. CDR3 length: 16 amino acids. CDR1 is LGHNT and CDR2 is FRNRAP in the germline V gene. The CDR3 reads CANGQTGRGGNQPQHF. The CDR3 region has the DNA TGTGCTAATGGTCAAACCGGACGGGGAGGCAATCAGCCCCAGCATTTT.

This clonotype was seen many times. This chain connects TRBV12-3 or TRBV12-4 to TRBJ2-5; maybe TRBD1 (6 bases). V was cut by 5 bases and J by 4 bases, with 14 bases left in between. CDR3 length: 14 amino acids. The CDR3 is CASSGWARGETQYF. CDR3 bases: TGTGCCAGCAGTGGCTGGGCCAGGGGAGAGACCCAGTACTTC.

Of note for this clonotype: Relative to the germline gene, one junction end is altered; a read error may explain this. The rearrangement uses TRBV3-1 and TRBJ2-1, with unresolved D. Germline V gives CDR1 LGHDT, CDR2 YNNKEL (reference sequence). This CDR3 region has 13 residues. CDR3 sequence: CASSPNSHNEQFF. The CDR3 nucleotides read TGTGCCAGCAGCCCCAACTCCCACAATGAGCAGTTCTTC.

The sample holds many counts of this clonotype. The chain carries TRBV10-3 and TRBJ2-7; D may match TRBD1 or TRBD2 (5 bases each). This CDR3 region has 12 residues. V gave up 7 bases and J gave up 3 bases, with 10 bases separating them. Germline CDR1 ENHRY, CDR2 SYGVKD. CDR3 sequence reads: CAITGDLYEQYF. The CDR3 nucleotides are TGTGCCATCACTGGGGACCTCTACGAGCAGTACTTC.

A few counts support this clonotype. V is TRBV15 and J is TRBJ2-7; 10 bases fit TRBD1. The V segment lost 0 bases and the J segment 4 bases; nucleotides outside the gene matches: 3. The CDR3 is 15 residues long. The germline V gene has CDR1 LNHNV and CDR2 YYDKDF (reference sequence). The CDR3 region is CATSRDSGQGYEQYF. DNA for the CDR3: TGTGCCACCAGCAGAGATTCGGGACAGGGGTACGAGCAGTACTTC. Filled out from reference TRBV15 and TRBJ2-7, the complete variable domain reads DAMVIQNPRYQVTQFGKPVTLSCSQTLNHNVMYWYQQKSSQAPKLLFHYYDKDFNNEADTPDNFQSRRPNTSFCFLDIRSPGLGDTAMYLCATSRDSGQGYEQYFGPGTRLTVT.

The chain recombines TRBV10-3 with TRBJ2-3; D not resolved. Germline V gives CDR1 ENHRY, CDR2 SYGVKD. This CDR3 spans 16 amino acids. Trimming shortened V by 3 bases and J by 1 base, and 14 bases separated the two germline ends. CDR3 bases: TGTGCCATCAGTGAACCCGGATTACGGGGCACAGATACGCAGTATTTT. As protein: CAISEPGLRGTDTQYF.

This clonotype has ten or more counts. The V gene is TRBV7-8, the J gene TRBJ1-1; D is unresolved. CDR1 is SGHVS, CDR2 FQNEAQ, per germline. V lost 4 bases and J 1 base, leaving 13 bases between the germline ends. The CDR3 is made up of 15 amino acids. Here the CDR3 reads CASSSPRMANTEAFF. DNA for the CDR3: TGTGCCAGCAGCTCCCCCAGGATGGCGAACACTGAAGCTTTCTTT.

The chain recombines TRBV12-3 or TRBV12-4 with TRBJ2-2; the D gene could be TRBD1 or TRBD2 (7 bases each). The CDR3 extends over 16 amino acids. Trimming left V 7 bases short and J 2 bases short, with 17 bases between. The CDR3 nucleotides are TGTGCCAGCACCCTGGGAGGGGGCCATAACACCGGGGAGCTGTTTTTT. Protein sequence: CASTLGGGHNTGELFF.